This entry features one T cell receptor (beta chain) sequence. The data were obtained in a study of long-term antiretroviral therapy in people with HIV. About the study: About a decade before 2015, the earliest samples were taken when ART was typically delayed.

Version v3.0 of the immunoSEQ assay ran at survey level. TCRdb's copy holds only in-frame clones and misses some; the assay was immunoSEQ multiplex PCR. The sample has around 26,000 clones, about 80% seen once. The CDR3 has 14 amino acids. V lost 5 bases, J lost 7 bases, and 15 bases lay in between. Germline values: CDR1 SGDLS, CDR2 YYNGEE. The material sequenced was unsorted PBMCs, taken 1.1 years before starting antiretroviral therapy. The chain carries TRBV9 and TRBJ2-2; D perhaps matches TRBD1 (6 bases). The receptor was derived from a woman in her thirties with HIV. The CDR3 region is CASRDDRNGGELFF. Here the CDR3 DNA reads TGTGCCAGCAGAGACGACAGGAACGGCGGGGAGCTGTTTTTT.